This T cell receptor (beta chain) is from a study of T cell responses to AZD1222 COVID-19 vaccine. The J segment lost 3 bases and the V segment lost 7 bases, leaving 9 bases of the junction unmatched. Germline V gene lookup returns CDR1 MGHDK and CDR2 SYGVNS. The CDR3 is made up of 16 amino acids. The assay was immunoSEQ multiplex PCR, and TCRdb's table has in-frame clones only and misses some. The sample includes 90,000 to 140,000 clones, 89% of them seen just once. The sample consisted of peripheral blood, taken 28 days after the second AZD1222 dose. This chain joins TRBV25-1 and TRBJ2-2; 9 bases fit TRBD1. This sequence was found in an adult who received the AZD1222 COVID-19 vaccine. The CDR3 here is CASIPQGARDTGELFF. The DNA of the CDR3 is TGTGCCAGCATTCCACAGGGGGCGCGGGACACCGGGGAGCTGTTTTTT.